The rows below give T cell receptor beta chains drawn from one sample of a study of blood T cell repertoires in COVID-19. Data came from immunoSEQ multiplex PCR; TCRdb stores just in-frame clones and leaves some out. This table has some 150,000 clones, around 85% appearing once. The sequenced material came from peripheral blood. The receptor set was obtained from an older woman with acute or convalescent COVID-19. Each CDR3 is given with its conserved first and last residue. A D gene is named only where the DNA matches it firmly. Size is stated for part of the rows, as once, few or many counts, or as a class when the clone is expanded.

j_call v_call d_call clone_size cdr3_nt cdr3_aa
TRBJ2-2 TRBV7-2 TRBD2 - TGTGCCAGCAGGGAGCGGGGAATCGGAAGTTACACCGGGGAGCTGTTTTTT CASRERGIGSYTGELFF
TRBJ2-5 TRBV18 - - TGTGCCAGCTCGGCGGAAACCCAGTACTTC CASSAETQYF
TRBJ2-3 TRBV6-2/TRBV6-3 - few TGTGCCAGCAGTTTTTCTTGGACTAAAGCAGATACGCAGTATTTT CASSFSWTKADTQYF
TRBJ2-4 TRBV4-1 - - TGCGCCAGCAGCCTACGAGATAGCGGAGCCAAAAACATTCAGTACTTC CASSLRDSGAKNIQYF
TRBJ1-2 TRBV6-5 - - TGTGCCAGCAGTTACTCCGAGCGGGGTGGCTACACCTTC CASSYSERGGYTF
TRBJ1-5 TRBV19 - few TGTGCCAGTAGTCCCCCAAGCAGGGGCAATCAGCCCCAGCATTTT CASSPPSRGNQPQHF
TRBJ1-5 TRBV19 TRBD1 few TGTGCCAGTAAAATCTCCGGGACAGGGGGTACGAAGGGCAATCAGCCCCAGCATTTT CASKISGTGGTKGNQPQHF
TRBJ1-5 TRBV3-1/TRBV3-2 - - TGTGCCAGCAGCCAATTCCTAGGGGCAAGATCCCATAGCAATCAGCCCCAGCATTTT CASSQFLGARSHSNQPQHF
TRBJ2-3 TRBV24-1 TRBD2 - TGTGCCACCAGTGAGGCTACTAGCGGGGTTACAGATACGCAGTATTTT CATSEATSGVTDTQYF
TRBJ1-1 TRBV15 - - TGTGCCACCAGCGGAAACAGGGCTACTGAAGCTTTCTTT CATSGNRATEAFF
TRBJ1-4 TRBV19 - - TGTGCCAGTAGTATAGTGTCGGGTGTCAGTGAAAAACTGTTTTTT CASSIVSGVSEKLFF
TRBJ1-1 TRBV19 - - TGTGCCAGTAGTATGTCATATCGGGGGAACACTGAAGCTTTCTTT CASSMSYRGNTEAFF